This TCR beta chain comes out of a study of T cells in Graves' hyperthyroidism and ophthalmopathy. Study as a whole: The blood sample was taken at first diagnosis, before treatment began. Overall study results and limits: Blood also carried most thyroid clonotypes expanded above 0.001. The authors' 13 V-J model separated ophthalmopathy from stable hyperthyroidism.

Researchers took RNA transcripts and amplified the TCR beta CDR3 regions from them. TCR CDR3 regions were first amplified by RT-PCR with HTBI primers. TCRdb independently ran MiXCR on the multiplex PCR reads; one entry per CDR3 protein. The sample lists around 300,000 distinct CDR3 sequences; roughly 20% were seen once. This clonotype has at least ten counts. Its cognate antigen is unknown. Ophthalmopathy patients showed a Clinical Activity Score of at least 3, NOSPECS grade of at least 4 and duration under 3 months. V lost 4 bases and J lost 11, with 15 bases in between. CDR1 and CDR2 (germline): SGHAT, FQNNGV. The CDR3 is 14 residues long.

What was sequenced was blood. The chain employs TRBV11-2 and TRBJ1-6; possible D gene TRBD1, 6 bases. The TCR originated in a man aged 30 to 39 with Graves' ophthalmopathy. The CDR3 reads CASSSGGNGTPLHF. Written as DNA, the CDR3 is TGTGCCAGCAGCTCTGGGGGCAATGGGACACCCCTCCACTTT.